This is a list of T cell receptor beta chains from one sample in a study of blood T cells in healthy people across ages. TCRdb re-called the 5' RACE reads through MiXCR, storing one row per CDR3 protein. The sample holds 1,500,000 or so distinct CDR3 sequences, approximately 59% seen once. The sequencing sample was made of blood. The receptors stem from a man younger than 35 in good health. Both conserved end residues are part of each CDR3. D genes are given only for firm matches. A row's size may be missing; if present it is once, few, many or a size class.

V gene: TRBV12-3/TRBV12-4
D gene: TRBD1
clone size: -
J gene: TRBJ1-2
CDR3 DNA: TGTGCCAGCAGTCCAGGGGACAGGGGGCGATTTGGCTACACCTTC
CDR3 protein: CASSPGDRGRFGYTF

V gene: TRBV2
D gene: -
clone size: -
J gene: TRBJ1-5
CDR3 DNA: TGTGCCAGCACTAAAGACCTAAATAGCAATCAGCCCCAGCATTTT
CDR3 protein: CASTKDLNSNQPQHF

V gene: TRBV4-1
D gene: -
clone size: -
J gene: TRBJ2-3
CDR3 DNA: TGCGCCAGCAGCCAAGGACAGTGGAATACGCAGTATTTT
CDR3 protein: CASSQGQWNTQYF

V gene: TRBV20-1
D gene: -
clone size: few
J gene: TRBJ1-4
CDR3 DNA: TGCAGTGCTAGACCTCGGCGTTGGGTTAATGAAAAACTGTTTTTT
CDR3 protein: CSARPRRWVNEKLFF

V gene: TRBV30
D gene: -
clone size: -
J gene: TRBJ1-1
CDR3 DNA: TGTGCCTCCTCTCCATGGAACACTGAAGCTTTCTTT
CDR3 protein: CASSPWNTEAFF

V gene: TRBV4-2
D gene: -
clone size: -
J gene: TRBJ2-5
CDR3 DNA: TGTGCCAGCAGCCAAGAGCCCCGAGAAGAGACCCAGTACTTC
CDR3 protein: CASSQEPREETQYF

V gene: TRBV28
D gene: -
clone size: -
J gene: TRBJ2-3
CDR3 DNA: TGTGCCAGCAGCGACCGGGGGATCACAGATACGCAGTATTTT
CDR3 protein: CASSDRGITDTQYF

V gene: TRBV2
D gene: -
clone size: -
J gene: TRBJ1-6
CDR3 DNA: TGTGCCAGCACCCTCCGGGCGGAAAATTCACCCCTCCACTTT
CDR3 protein: CASTLRAENSPLHF

V gene: TRBV5-6
D gene: -
clone size: -
J gene: TRBJ2-1
CDR3 DNA: TGTGCCACCTCTGGGGACCTACAGTTAGTAGAGCAGTTCTTC
CDR3 protein: CATSGDLQLVEQFF

V gene: TRBV29-1
D gene: -
clone size: -
J gene: TRBJ2-1
CDR3 DNA: TGCAGCGCGCCGGGGCGGGCTCTGGGGAGTGGGCAGTTCTTC
CDR3 protein: CSAPGRALGSGQFF

V gene: TRBV24-1
D gene: -
clone size: -
J gene: TRBJ1-1
CDR3 DNA: TGTGCCACCAGTGCCCACGCAGGTACTGAAGCTTTCTTT
CDR3 protein: CATSAHAGTEAFF

V gene: TRBV6-4
D gene: TRBD1
clone size: -
J gene: TRBJ1-2
CDR3 DNA: TGTGCCAGCAGTGACTCCGGACAGGGCAGCTATGGCTACACCTTC
CDR3 protein: CASSDSGQGSYGYTF

V gene: TRBV7-2
D gene: -
clone size: few
J gene: TRBJ2-4
CDR3 DNA: TGTGCCAGCAGCTTAGGAGGGAAACTAGCCAAAAACATTCAGTACTTC
CDR3 protein: CASSLGGKLAKNIQYF

V gene: TRBV20-1
D gene: TRBD1
clone size: few
J gene: TRBJ2-1
CDR3 DNA: TGCAGTGCTAGAGTTGGGGGACAGGACAGCAATGAGCAGTTCTTC
CDR3 protein: CSARVGGQDSNEQFF

V gene: TRBV4-1
D gene: -
clone size: few
J gene: TRBJ1-2
CDR3 DNA: TGCGCCAGCAGCCGGATCCAGTACAGGGAGGACTATGGCTACACCTTC
CDR3 protein: CASSRIQYREDYGYTF

V gene: TRBV10-2
D gene: -
clone size: -
J gene: TRBJ2-3
CDR3 DNA: TGCACCAGCAGTACCCGGGGAGATACGCAGTATTTT
CDR3 protein: CTSSTRGDTQYF

V gene: TRBV11-2
D gene: -
clone size: -
J gene: TRBJ2-3
CDR3 DNA: TGTGCCAGCAGCCCCCTTATCTCCTGGGGCACAGATACGCAGTATTTT
CDR3 protein: CASSPLISWGTDTQYF

V gene: TRBV6-5
D gene: -
clone size: -
J gene: TRBJ2-1
CDR3 DNA: TGTGCCAGCAGTTTGGGGGGTCCTTCGCGGTTCTTC
CDR3 protein: CASSLGGPSRFF

V gene: TRBV27
D gene: TRBD2
clone size: -
J gene: TRBJ2-1
CDR3 DNA: TGTGCCAGCAACCCTTTGGGGGAGGGATACAATGAGCAGTTCTTC
CDR3 protein: CASNPLGEGYNEQFF

V gene: TRBV29-1
D gene: -
clone size: -
J gene: TRBJ2-1
CDR3 DNA: TGCAGCTCTACCTACCCGAACTACAATGAGCAGTTCTTC
CDR3 protein: CSSTYPNYNEQFF

V gene: TRBV12-3/TRBV12-4
D gene: TRBD2
clone size: -
J gene: TRBJ2-7
CDR3 DNA: TGTGCCAGCAGTTCAACCGGGACTAGCTACCACGAGCAGTACTTC
CDR3 protein: CASSSTGTSYHEQYF

V gene: TRBV6-2/TRBV6-3
D gene: TRBD1
clone size: -
J gene: TRBJ2-3
CDR3 DNA: TGTGCCAGCAAAGGGACAGGAGACACAGATACGCAGTATTTT
CDR3 protein: CASKGTGDTDTQYF

V gene: TRBV20-1
D gene: -
clone size: -
J gene: TRBJ1-6
CDR3 DNA: TGCAGTGCTGCGGGAGGATTAGGTAATTCACCCCTCCACTTT
CDR3 protein: CSAAGGLGNSPLHF

V gene: TRBV6-1
D gene: -
clone size: -
J gene: TRBJ1-5
CDR3 DNA: TGTGCCAGCAGTGGGAGGAGAAATCAGCCCCAGCATTTT
CDR3 protein: CASSGRRNQPQHF

V gene: TRBV10-3
D gene: -
clone size: few
J gene: TRBJ2-1
CDR3 DNA: TGTGCCATCAGTGTGGACAGAGACAATGAGCAGTTCTTC
CDR3 protein: CAISVDRDNEQFF

V gene: TRBV27
D gene: -
clone size: -
J gene: TRBJ1-5
CDR3 DNA: TGTGCCAGCAGCCCAAGGAGCTTCCCCGGGCAGCCCCCGCATTTT
CDR3 protein: CASSPRSFPGQPPHF

V gene: TRBV20-1
D gene: TRBD1
clone size: -
J gene: TRBJ1-1
CDR3 DNA: TGCAGTGCTAACACAGGGGCCCGCACGAACACTGAAGCTTTCTTT
CDR3 protein: CSANTGARTNTEAFF

V gene: TRBV11-2
D gene: -
clone size: -
J gene: TRBJ2-7
CDR3 DNA: TGTGCCAGCAGCTTAGATCATCTAGTGGGATATGAGCAGTACTTC
CDR3 protein: CASSLDHLVGYEQYF

V gene: TRBV4-1
D gene: -
clone size: -
J gene: TRBJ2-1
CDR3 DNA: TGCGCCAGCAGCAATCCCGGGAGTTCCTACAATGAGCAGTTCTTC
CDR3 protein: CASSNPGSSYNEQFF

V gene: TRBV25-1
D gene: -
clone size: -
J gene: TRBJ1-6
CDR3 DNA: TGTGCCAGCAGACAGGTGAATAATTCACCCCTCCACTTT
CDR3 protein: CASRQVNNSPLHF

V gene: TRBV7-9
D gene: -
clone size: few
J gene: TRBJ2-7
CDR3 DNA: TGTGCCAGCAGCTCCGGGGCGAACTCCTACGAGCAGTACTTC
CDR3 protein: CASSSGANSYEQYF

V gene: TRBV7-2
D gene: TRBD2
clone size: -
J gene: TRBJ2-7
CDR3 DNA: TGTGCCAGCAGCCCAGTGGGAGGGACGGAGTACGAGCAGTACTTC
CDR3 protein: CASSPVGGTEYEQYF

V gene: TRBV27
D gene: TRBD1
clone size: few
J gene: TRBJ2-4
CDR3 DNA: TGTGCCAGCAGTTTCCGACAGGGGGCACCGTACTTC
CDR3 protein: CASSFRQGAPYF

V gene: TRBV24-1
D gene: -
clone size: few
J gene: TRBJ2-7
CDR3 DNA: TGTGCCACCAGTGACGAAAAAGGGGACGAGCAGTACTTC
CDR3 protein: CATSDEKGDEQYF

V gene: TRBV12-3/TRBV12-4
D gene: -
clone size: few
J gene: TRBJ2-1
CDR3 DNA: TGTGCCAGCAGTTTAAAGGGGAATGAGCAGTTCTTC
CDR3 protein: CASSLKGNEQFF

V gene: TRBV15
D gene: TRBD2
clone size: -
J gene: TRBJ2-7
CDR3 DNA: TGTGCCACCAGCAGGCTTCCGGGGGGGTCCCACGAGCAGTACTTC
CDR3 protein: CATSRLPGGSHEQYF

V gene: TRBV6-5
D gene: TRBD2
clone size: once
J gene: TRBJ2-5
CDR3 DNA: TGTGCCAGCAGTTCCGGACTAGCAGGGAAGACCCAGTACTTC
CDR3 protein: CASSSGLAGKTQYF

V gene: TRBV14
D gene: -
clone size: once
J gene: TRBJ1-2
CDR3 DNA: TGTGCCAGCAGCCAAACGGAGAGTAGGTTCTATGGCTACACCTTC
CDR3 protein: CASSQTESRFYGYTF

V gene: TRBV10-3
D gene: TRBD1
clone size: -
J gene: TRBJ1-1
CDR3 DNA: TGTGCCATCAGGGGACAGGGGGCTGGAAACACTGAAGCTTTCTTT
CDR3 protein: CAIRGQGAGNTEAFF

V gene: TRBV3-1
D gene: -
clone size: -
J gene: TRBJ2-3
CDR3 DNA: TGTGCCAGCAGCCACCCGGTAACAGATACGCAGTATTTT
CDR3 protein: CASSHPVTDTQYF

V gene: TRBV20-1
D gene: -
clone size: -
J gene: TRBJ2-1
CDR3 DNA: TGCAGTGCTAGGCGCGGGATAGACTCCTACAATGAGCAGTTCTTC
CDR3 protein: CSARRGIDSYNEQFF

V gene: TRBV4-3
D gene: -
clone size: -
J gene: TRBJ1-5
CDR3 DNA: TGCGCCAGCAGCCCTAACAGTATCCAGGCCGCTAATCAGCCCCAGCATTTT
CDR3 protein: CASSPNSIQAANQPQHF

V gene: TRBV4-3
D gene: -
clone size: -
J gene: TRBJ2-2
CDR3 DNA: TGCGCCAGCAGCCCACGGACCGGGTCCGGGGAGCTGTTTTTT
CDR3 protein: CASSPRTGSGELFF

V gene: TRBV6-1
D gene: -
clone size: -
J gene: TRBJ1-3
CDR3 DNA: TGTGCCAGCGGGGCAGTCTACTCTGGAAACACCATATATTTT
CDR3 protein: CASGAVYSGNTIYF

V gene: TRBV6-2/TRBV6-3
D gene: -
clone size: -
J gene: TRBJ2-5
CDR3 DNA: TGTGCCAGCAGTTGCCAGCCCCTAGGTGGGGAGACCCAGTACTTC
CDR3 protein: CASSCQPLGGETQYF

V gene: TRBV5-1
D gene: -
clone size: few
J gene: TRBJ1-1
CDR3 DNA: TGCGCCAGCAGCTTGGATCAGGGTAGGACTGAAGCTTTCTTT
CDR3 protein: CASSLDQGRTEAFF

V gene: TRBV6-1
D gene: -
clone size: -
J gene: TRBJ2-7
CDR3 DNA: TGTGCCAGCAGTGAAGCTGGGAACGAGCAGTACTTC
CDR3 protein: CASSEAGNEQYF

V gene: TRBV20-1
D gene: -
clone size: -
J gene: TRBJ1-2
CDR3 DNA: TGCAGTGCTAGAGATTTAGTGGAATCGGGGTATGAGGATGGCTACACCTTC
CDR3 protein: CSARDLVESGYEDGYTF

V gene: TRBV5-1
D gene: -
clone size: few
J gene: TRBJ2-1
CDR3 DNA: TGCGCCAGCGGTCCTGTCGGGAGCTTGGGGAATGAGCAGTTCTTC
CDR3 protein: CASGPVGSLGNEQFF

V gene: TRBV7-9
D gene: -
clone size: -
J gene: TRBJ2-5
CDR3 DNA: TGTGCCAGCGTGGAACGGAACCAAGAGACCCAGTACTTC
CDR3 protein: CASVERNQETQYF

V gene: TRBV9
D gene: TRBD1
clone size: few
J gene: TRBJ1-1
CDR3 DNA: TGTGCCAGCAGCCCACCCGATCCGACAGGGCTGAGTCGTCGGAACACTGAAGCTTTCTTT
CDR3 protein: CASSPPDPTGLSRRNTEAFF

V gene: TRBV4-1
D gene: -
clone size: -
J gene: TRBJ2-2
CDR3 DNA: TGCGCCAGCAGCCAAGAACGGGCGAAAGGGGAGCTGTTTTTT
CDR3 protein: CASSQERAKGELFF

V gene: TRBV7-8
D gene: -
clone size: -
J gene: TRBJ2-5
CDR3 DNA: TGTGCCAGCAGCTTAGGGGCAAATGGGCAGTACTTC
CDR3 protein: CASSLGANGQYF

V gene: TRBV28
D gene: -
clone size: many
J gene: TRBJ2-3
CDR3 DNA: TGCGCCAGCAGCTTGGACCCTAGCACAGATACGCAGTATTTT
CDR3 protein: CASSLDPSTDTQYF

V gene: TRBV27
D gene: -
clone size: many
J gene: TRBJ2-7
CDR3 DNA: TGTGCCAGCAGTTTTGGGGTTACCTACGAGCAGTACTTC
CDR3 protein: CASSFGVTYEQYF

V gene: TRBV4-2
D gene: -
clone size: -
J gene: TRBJ2-2
CDR3 DNA: TGTGCCAGCAGCCAAGTTCCGGTGGCCACCGGGGAGCTGTTTTTT
CDR3 protein: CASSQVPVATGELFF

V gene: TRBV4-1
D gene: -
clone size: -
J gene: TRBJ2-2
CDR3 DNA: TGCGCCAGCAGCCAAGACTCGGAGCCCCTGAACACCGGGGAGCTGTTTTTT
CDR3 protein: CASSQDSEPLNTGELFF

V gene: TRBV10-2
D gene: -
clone size: few
J gene: TRBJ2-7
CDR3 DNA: TGCGCCTCTACGACAGATATACCCTACGAGCAGTACTTC
CDR3 protein: CASTTDIPYEQYF

V gene: TRBV12-3/TRBV12-4
D gene: -
clone size: -
J gene: TRBJ2-5
CDR3 DNA: TGTGCCAGCAGTTTAAGACTCGGTTGGGCAACGGGTGAGCAGTACTTC
CDR3 protein: CASSLRLGWATGEQYF